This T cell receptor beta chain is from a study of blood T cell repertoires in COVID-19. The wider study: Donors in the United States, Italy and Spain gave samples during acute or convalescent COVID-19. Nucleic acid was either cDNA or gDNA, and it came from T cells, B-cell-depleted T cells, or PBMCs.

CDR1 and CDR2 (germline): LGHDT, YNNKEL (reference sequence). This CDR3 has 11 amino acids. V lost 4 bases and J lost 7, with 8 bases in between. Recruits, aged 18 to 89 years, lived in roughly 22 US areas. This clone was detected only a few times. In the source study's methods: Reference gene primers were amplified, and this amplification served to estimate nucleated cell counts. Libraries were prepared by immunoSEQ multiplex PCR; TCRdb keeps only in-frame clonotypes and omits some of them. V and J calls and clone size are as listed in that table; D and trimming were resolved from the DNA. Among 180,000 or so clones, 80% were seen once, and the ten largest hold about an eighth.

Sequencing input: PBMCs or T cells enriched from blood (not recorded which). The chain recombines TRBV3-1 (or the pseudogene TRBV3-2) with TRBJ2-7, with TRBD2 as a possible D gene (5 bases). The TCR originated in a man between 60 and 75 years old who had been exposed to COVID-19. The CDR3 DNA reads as TGTGCCAGCAGCCTGCCGGGGGAGCAGTACTTC. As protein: CASSLPGEQYF.